The clone carrying this TCR beta chain was seen many times. The data originate from a study of early T cells in non-severe SARS-CoV-2 infection. Individual cDNA molecules each received unique molecular identifiers attached to them. TCRdb ran MiXCR on the 5' RACE reads and lists one entry per CDR3 protein. Counted here are fewer than 55,000 distinct CDR3 sequences, about 4% occurring once; the ten biggest clones make up approximately 3%. Trimming removed 1 base at V and 7 bases at J, with 14 bases between. Germline V gene data show CDR1 as SEHNR and CDR2 as FQNEAQ (reference sequence). The CDR3 totals 15 residues.

The genes are TRBV7-9 and TRBJ2-1; D may match TRBD1 or TRBD2 (6 bases each). This TCR was recovered from an adult who was a healthcare worker with PCR-confirmed SARS-CoV-2 infection or an uninfected control (not recorded which). Sequencing input: whole blood. The CDR3 sequence is CASSLGGGSANEQFF. CDR3 sequence (DNA): TGTGCCAGCAGCTTAGGAGGGGGGTCCGCGAATGAGCAGTTCTTC.